The 18 T cell receptor beta chains in this list originate from one sample, sequenced in a study of blood T cells in healthy people across ages. A second about 6 to 11 cycle PCR used barcoded and J-beta primers. Each CDR3 protein is one row after TCRdb ran MiXCR on the 5' RACE reads. This sample has about 780,000 distinct CDR3 sequences, with roughly 60% found just once. The source material was blood. The receptor set was obtained from a man aged 25-45 years in good health.

This clonotype came up a few times. J is TRBJ2-7 and V is TRBV29-1; 11 positions agree with TRBD1. Germline values: CDR1 SQVTM, CDR2 ANQGSEA. This CDR3 comprises 14 residues. The junction had 10 bases not matched to a gene; V was cut back by 6 bases and J by 6 bases. The CDR3 reads CSVLKVGTGGEQYF. Written as DNA, the CDR3 is TGCAGCGTACTTAAAGTCGGGACAGGGGGCGAGCAGTACTTC.

V and J are TRBV12-3 or TRBV12-4 and TRBJ2-7, with D possibly matching TRBD2 (5 bases). The V gene lost 6 bases and the J gene lost 6 bases, with 15 bases spanning the gap. The CDR3 covers 13 residues. The DNA for the CDR3 is TGTGCCAGCAGGGCGGGTGAATTGGGCGAGCAGTACTTC. Its translation is CASRAGELGEQYF.

The chain links TRBV5-1 to TRBJ2-5; 9 nucleotides align to TRBD1. V trimming: 0 bases; J trimming: 5 bases; junction bases outside the gene matches: 5. Germline V gene lookup returns CDR1 SGHRS and CDR2 YFSETQ. The CDR3 is made up of 15 amino acids. The DNA for the CDR3 is TGCGCCAGCAGCTTGGTGACAGGGGGAGCCGAGACCCAGTACTTC. Translating it yields CASSLVTGGAETQYF.

The chain carries TRBV13 and TRBJ1-4; TRBD1 matches 9 bases. V gave up 5 bases and J gave up 5 bases; unmatched junction bases: 6. The length of the CDR3 is 15 residues. Germline CDR1 is PRHDT and CDR2 is FYEKMQ (reference sequence). CDR3 nucleotides: TGTGCCAGCAGCCCCGGGACAGGGAGAAATGAAAAACTGTTTTTT. Translating gives CASSPGTGRNEKLFF.

This chain connects TRBV27 to TRBJ2-3, with D maybe TRBD1 (6 bases). Per germline, CDR1 MNHEY and CDR2 SMNVEV (reference sequence). This CDR3 is 15 amino acids long. V lost 4 bases and J lost 0, with 11 bases in between. The CDR3: CASSSQGPSTDTQYF. The CDR3, as DNA: TGTGCCAGCAGTTCCCAGGGGCCTAGCACAGATACGCAGTATTTT.

The table lists this clonotype with a few counts. The chain is built from TRBV10-3 and TRBJ2-5; 7 bases are a match to TRBD1. This CDR3 has 12 amino acids. The V gene end was trimmed by 9 bases and the J gene end by 3 bases; junction bases not matched to a gene: 4. CDR1 and CDR2 from the germline V gene are ENHRY and SYGVKD. The CDR3: CAIRGLEETQYF. In nucleotides, the CDR3 is TGTGCCATAAGGGGGCTCGAAGAGACCCAGTACTTC.

This chain links TRBV7-2 with TRBJ1-2; D is ambiguous. The CDR3 sequence is 15 residues long. Germline V gene lookup returns CDR1 SGHTA and CDR2 FQGNSA. The ends were cut back, 1 base at V and 2 bases at J, with 11 bases in the middle. In DNA, the CDR3 is TGTGCCAGCAGCTTAGGTCCAGGCGTGAACTATGGCTACACCTTC. It specifies CASSLGPGVNYGYTF.

The chain combines TRBV12-3 or TRBV12-4 with TRBJ2-7; perhaps TRBD1 as D (6 bases). The DNA matches TRBJ2-5 better at its end, which makes the J call doubtful. CDR3 length: 13 amino acids. The CDR3 DNA reads TGTGCCAGCAGAGTACAGGGTAGGAAGACCCAGTACTTC. Translated: CASRVQGRKTQYF.

The rearrangement links TRBV29-1 to TRBJ2-1, with D maybe TRBD1 (6 bases). V gave up 3 bases and J gave up 10 bases, with 13 bases separating them. The CDR3 is 12 residues long. Germline V gives CDR1 SQVTM, CDR2 ANQGSEA. Here the CDR3 reads CSVDRGPREQFF. The CDR3 bases are TGCAGCGTTGACAGGGGCCCCCGGGAGCAGTTCTTC.

The CDR3 loop is CASSPSSGLNIQYF. The DNA of the CDR3 is TGTGCCAGCAGCCCCAGTTCAGGGCTCAACATTCAGTACTTC. This chain links TRBV9 with TRBJ2-4; D possibly corresponds to TRBD1 (5 bases). The CDR3 runs 14 residues. From germline, CDR1 is SGDLS and CDR2 YYNGEE. Trimming took off 4 bases at V and 7 bases at J, with 15 bases between the two ends.

This clonotype was counted a single time. This chain links TRBV2 with TRBJ2-2; D not resolved. CDR1 is SNHLY, CDR2 FYNNEI, per germline. V lost 1 base and J 5 bases, leaving 5 bases between the germline ends. CDR3 length: 13 amino acids. CDR3 nucleotide sequence: TGTGCCAGCAGTGAAGGTCCAACCGGGGAGCTGTTTTTT. This translates into CASSEGPTGELFF.

The rearrangement links TRBV28 to TRBJ2-1; 9 nucleotides line up with TRBD1. CDR3 length: 15 residues. Germline loops: CDR1 MDHEN, CDR2 SYDVKM. The V gene end was trimmed by 3 bases and the J gene end by 3 bases; junction bases not matched to a gene: 3. The CDR3 bases are TGTGCCAGCAGTTTCTCGGGACAGGGCTACAATGAGCAGTTCTTC. It translates to CASSFSGQGYNEQFF.

As to this clonotype: Because the CDR3 is missing its conserved closing phenylalanine or tryptophan, this is likely a read error. The V and J genes are TRBV20-1 and TRBJ2-5, with D maybe TRBD1 (6 bases). This CDR3 contains 15 residues. V shed 3 bases and J shed 2 bases, with 16 bases lying between them. Germline CDR1 and CDR2: DFQATT and SNEGSKA (reference sequence). Here the CDR3 reads CSARTDSLKQETQYL. The CDR3 DNA reads TGCAGTGCTAGGACGGACAGCCTTAAACAAGAGACCCAGTACTTA.

CDR3 bases: TGTGCCAGCAGCTTACTAGCGGGGGGCCTTGGAGATACGCAGTATTTT. Translated, it gives CASSLLAGGLGDTQYF. The V call is TRBV7-2, the J call TRBJ2-3, with TRBD2 matching over 11 bases. The CDR3 contains 16 residues. Germline assignment: CDR1 SGHTA and CDR2 FQGNSA. Unmatched junction bases numbered 6, after V lost 2 bases and J lost 5 bases.

This chain joins TRBV7-2 and TRBJ2-7; D unresolved. V was trimmed by 11 bases and J by 0 bases, leaving 20 bases between them. The CDR3 is 15 residues long. The germline V gene encodes CDR1 SGHTA and CDR2 FQGNSA. The CDR3 bases are TGTGCCTGCACCTTGGCCGGAACGAGCTCCTACGAGCAGTACTTC. It yields the protein CACTLAGTSSYEQYF.

V is TRBV2 and J is TRBJ2-7; TRBD2 is a possible D gene (6 bases). V was clipped by 6 bases and J by 4 bases, with 19 bases between them. The CDR3 is 15 amino acids. Germline V gene lookup returns CDR1 SNHLY and CDR2 FYNNEI. The CDR3 DNA reads as TGTGCCAGCAGCGCTGTGGGGGGAGATTTGTACGAGCAGTACTTC. Its protein is CASSAVGGDLYEQYF.

The rearrangement links TRBV7-8 to TRBJ2-3, with TRBD2 matching over 12 bases. V was clipped by 1 base and J by 0 bases; unmatched bases: 8. CDR3 length equals 19 residues. Germline V gene lookup returns CDR1 SGHVS and CDR2 FQNEAQ. The DNA for the CDR3 is TGTGCCAGCAGCTTAGGTTTGGGACTAGCGGGTCCTAGCACAGATACGCAGTATTTT. Protein sequence: CASSLGLGLAGPSTDTQYF.

This clonotype was seen only a few times. The chain employs TRBV4-3 and TRBJ2-6; no reliable D call. V gave up 2 bases and J gave up 1 base, with 9 bases separating them. In germline, CDR1 is LGHNA, CDR2 YSLEER. The CDR3 covers 16 residues. This chain's CDR3 is CASSQPMGSGANVLTF. CDR3 sequence (DNA): TGCGCCAGCAGCCAACCCATGGGGTCTGGGGCCAACGTCCTGACTTTC.